This T cell receptor beta chain is drawn from a study of blood T cell repertoires in COVID-19. About the research overall: From the United States, Italy and Spain came samples of acute and convalescent COVID-19.

CDR3 length: 13 residues. Between the trimmed V and J ends, which lost 5 bases and 8 bases, there was a span of 15 bases. Germline values: CDR1 SGHAT, CDR2 FQNNGV. The repertoire was sequenced with immunoSEQ multiplex PCR; TCRdb's copy has only in-frame clones and lacks some. The sample contains about 200,000 clones, more than 75% of which appear only once. This sequence was found in a man in his fifties or sixties who had recovered from COVID-19. This rearrangement joins TRBV11-2 to TRBJ1-2, with D unresolved. The sample was peripheral blood. The CDR3: CASSPQATRGYTF. The CDR3 DNA reads TGTGCCAGCAGCCCCCAGGCCACCCGGGGCTACACCTTC.